The 10 T cell receptor beta chains listed next were all sequenced from one sample in a study of T-cell memory formation after mild COVID-19. Via MiXCR, TCRdb re-called the 5' RACE reads, giving one row per CDR3 protein. The sample lists roughly 350,000 distinct CDR3 sequences, 25% to 30% seen once, with approximately 13% in the top ten. Sample: PBMCs or a T cell subset sorted from them (not recorded which). These receptors originate from an adult woman who had mild COVID-19 (a few samples of this study predate the infection). Cell type and time point are not known.

V usage is TRBV24-1 and J usage is TRBJ2-7; 11 bases line up with TRBD1. CDR1 is KGHDR, CDR2 SFDVKD, per germline. Trimming removed 3 bases from V and 6 bases from J; junction bases left unmatched: 3. CDR3 length: 14 residues. The CDR3 region is CATSDPGQGGEQYF. The CDR3 coding sequence is TGTGCCACCAGTGATCCGGGACAGGGGGGCGAGCAGTACTTC.

V is TRBV7-9 and J is TRBJ2-3; D is uncertain. Germline V gene data show CDR1 as SEHNR and CDR2 as FQNEAQ (reference sequence). Trimming took off 5 bases at V and 7 bases at J, with 10 bases between the two ends. The CDR3 totals 12 residues. CDR3 region: CASSPPEYTQYF. CDR3 coding DNA: TGTGCCAGCAGCCCCCCCGAATATACGCAGTATTTT.

This chain links TRBV7-9 with TRBJ2-3, with 13 bases matching TRBD2. With 3 bases clipped from V and 4 bases from J, the junction kept 10 bases outside the gene matches. CDR1 is SEHNR and CDR2 is FQNEAQ in the germline V gene (reference sequence). This CDR3 spans 18 amino acids. The CDR3 DNA reads TGTGCCAGCAGCTTCGGACTAGCGGGAGTTCAGTGGGCAGATACGCAGTATTTT. It yields the protein CASSFGLAGVQWADTQYF.

The chain recombines TRBV12-3 or TRBV12-4 with TRBJ1-6; weak D call: TRBD1 (5 bases). The CDR3 runs to 13 residues. Trimming shortened V by 5 bases and J by 10 bases, and 12 bases separated the two germline ends. CDR3: CASSARAGSPLHF. In nucleotides, the CDR3 is TGTGCCAGCAGTGCCAGGGCTGGATCACCCCTCCACTTT.

The V gene is TRBV5-1, the J gene TRBJ1-2; D uncertain. The CDR3 runs 12 residues. The V end lost 5 bases, the J end lost 7 bases, and 12 bases lay between the germline ends. The germline V gene has CDR1 SGHRS and CDR2 YFSETQ. CDR3 protein: CASSAGVGGYTF. The CDR3 bases are TGCGCCAGCAGTGCAGGTGTGGGTGGCTACACCTTC.

The V and J genes are TRBV7-8 and TRBJ2-2; D not certain. The CDR3 spans 14 residues. V was trimmed by 5 bases and J by 6 bases, leaving 13 bases between them. Germline CDR1 and CDR2: SGHVS and FQNEAQ. This CDR3 reads CASSPKGFAGELFF. DNA for the CDR3: TGTGCCAGCAGCCCCAAGGGATTTGCCGGGGAGCTGTTTTTT.

The V gene is TRBV24-1, the J gene TRBJ2-7; D unresolved. CDR1 KGHDR and CDR2 SFDVKD come from the germline V gene. The CDR3 spans 12 residues. Trimming pared 7 bases from V and 5 bases from J, leaving 11 bases between. The CDR3 nucleotides are TGTGCCACCAGACCAAGTAGGCACGAGCAGTACTTC. The encoded protein is CATRPSRHEQYF.

The chain employs TRBV10-3 and TRBJ2-5; D tentatively reads TRBD1 or TRBD2 (5 bases each). Trimming took off 2 bases at V and 5 bases at J, with 12 bases between the two ends. Looked up from germline, CDR1 is ENHRY and CDR2 is SYGVKD. The CDR3 consists of 14 residues. CDR3 residues: CAISEPGAPETQYF. The CDR3 nucleotides read TGTGCCATCAGTGAGCCCGGGGCCCCTGAGACCCAGTACTTC.

This clonotype has only a few counts. The V gene is TRBV7-9, the J gene TRBJ1-1, with D uncertain. CDR1 is SEHNR, CDR2 FQNEAQ, per germline (reference sequence). CDR3 size: 12 residues. With 6 bases removed from V and 3 bases from J, the gap between germline ends came to 8 bases. CDR3 in DNA: TGTGCCAGCAGTGACCAACACACTGAAGCTTTCTTT. It yields the protein CASSDQHTEAFF.

The genes are TRBV20-1 and TRBJ2-3, with TRBD2 as a possible D gene (5 bases). V was trimmed by 0 bases and J by 4 bases, leaving 14 bases between them. CDR3 length equals 15 residues. CDR1 and CDR2 (germline): DFQATT, SNEGSKA (reference sequence). The CDR3 sequence is CSARESLVRADTQYF. CDR3 nucleotide sequence: TGCAGTGCTAGAGAGTCGCTAGTGCGGGCAGATACGCAGTATTTT.